The rows below give T cell receptor beta chains drawn from one sample of a study of blood T cells in healthy people across ages. TCRdb reanalysed the 5' RACE reads using MiXCR and keeps one entry per CDR3 protein. Among 650,000 or so distinct CDR3 sequences, 45% to 60% were seen once, and the ten largest hold around an eighth. The sequenced sample was blood. These receptors were collected from an elderly woman in good health. CDR3s include the opening cysteine and the closing phenylalanine or tryptophan. The D gene is left open where the match is weak. Size is omitted from some rows. Given values are once, few, many or a class for expanded clones.

>NA|NA|TRBJ2-7|TRBV3-1
CASSQFRVGEQYF
TGTGCCAGCAGCCAATTCCGCGTGGGCGAGCAGTACTTC
>NA|NA|TRBJ2-3|TRBV21-1
CASNTWVPKGTDTQYF
TGTGCCAGCAACACTTGGGTCCCCAAGGGGACAGATACGCAGTATTTT
>many|NA|TRBJ2-1|TRBV7-2
CASSLLAAPYNEQFF
TGTGCCAGCAGCTTACTAGCCGCACCCTACAATGAGCAGTTCTTC
>NA|NA|TRBJ1-1|TRBV5-6
CASSLAVGVTEAFF
TGTGCCAGCAGCTTGGCTGTAGGGGTAACTGAAGCTTTCTTT
>NA|NA|TRBJ2-2|TRBV7-9
CASRSELSGTTTGELFF
TGTGCCAGCAGATCGGAATTGAGTGGGACAACCACCGGGGAGCTGTTTTTT
>many|NA|TRBJ1-1|TRBV12-3/TRBV12-4
CASSLPRTEAFF
TGTGCCAGCAGTTTGCCCAGGACTGAAGCTTTCTTT
>NA|NA|TRBJ2-1|TRBV12-1
CASSPGLVPYNEQFF
TGTGCCAGCAGCCCTGGACTAGTTCCCTACAATGAGCAGTTCTTC
>NA|NA|TRBJ2-5|TRBV7-2
CASSITGAETQYF
TGTGCCAGCAGCATTACGGGCGCTGAGACCCAGTACTTC
>NA|NA|TRBJ1-2|TRBV9
CASSVAGRAYGYTF
TGTGCCAGCAGCGTAGCGGGCAGGGCGTATGGCTACACCTTC
>many|NA|TRBJ2-7|TRBV28
CASRLTGTFSYEQYF
TGTGCCAGCAGACTTACCGGGACCTTCTCCTACGAGCAGTACTTC
>NA|TRBD1|TRBJ1-1|TRBV12-3/TRBV12-4
CASRLSPTVSQGALGTEAFF
TGTGCCAGCAGACTTTCCCCGACCGTTTCACAGGGGGCCCTGGGCACTGAAGCTTTCTTT
>NA|TRBD1|TRBJ2-2|TRBV19
CATTGQGPGELFF
TGTGCCACCACGGGACAGGGACCCGGGGAGCTGTTTTTT
>once|NA|TRBJ1-2|TRBV7-2
CASASEYYGYTF
TGTGCCAGCGCAAGCGAGTACTATGGCTACACCTTC
>many|NA|TRBJ1-2|TRBV6-5
CASRIPGTIKVYTF
TGTGCCAGCAGGATCCCCGGGACAATTAAAGTCTACACCTTC
>NA|NA|TRBJ1-1|TRBV7-3
CVSSLGQPPSEAFF
TGTGTCAGCAGCCTAGGACAGCCACCCTCTGAAGCTTTCTTT
>few|TRBD2|TRBJ2-7|TRBV16
CASSQVGTSGPYEQYF
TGTGCCAGCAGCCAAGTAGGGACTAGCGGACCCTACGAGCAGTACTTC
>NA|TRBD1|TRBJ2-1|TRBV10-3
CAIRDRDREGNEQFF
TGTGCCATCAGGGACCGGGACAGGGAGGGGAATGAGCAGTTCTTC
>few|TRBD1|TRBJ1-1|TRBV2
CASTPGTGVSKNTEAFF
TGTGCCAGCACTCCCGGGACAGGGGTTTCAAAGAACACTGAAGCTTTCTTT
>few|NA|TRBJ1-2|TRBV3-1
CASTLGEQNYGYTF
TGTGCCAGCACCCTCGGGGAACAAAACTATGGCTACACCTTC
>NA|TRBD2|TRBJ2-7|TRBV12-3/TRBV12-4
CASSLRLAGVEQYF
TGTGCCAGCAGCCTCAGACTAGCGGGGGTCGAGCAGTACTTC
>NA|NA|TRBJ2-7|TRBV21-1
CASSKRWTVEQYF
TGTGCCAGCAGCAAAAGGTGGACTGTCGAGCAGTACTTC
>NA|NA|TRBJ2-3|TRBV5-4
CASSLKGPVATQYF
TGTGCCAGCAGCTTGAAGGGGCCCGTCGCTACGCAGTATTTT
>NA|NA|TRBJ1-3|TRBV12-3/TRBV12-4
CASTPETAGNTIYF
TGTGCCAGCACCCCCGAAACAGCTGGCAACACCATATATTTT
>NA|NA|TRBJ2-5|TRBV7-9
CASSFGTTRTRSETQYF
TGTGCCAGCAGCTTCGGGACAACTAGGACTAGAAGCGAGACCCAGTACTTC
>NA|NA|TRBJ2-5|TRBV20-1
CSAQDSTQETQYF
TGCAGTGCTCAAGACAGCACCCAAGAGACCCAGTACTTC
>many|NA|TRBJ2-7|TRBV18
CASSPTQTYEQYF
TGTGCCAGCTCACCAACACAGACCTACGAGCAGTACTTC
>few|NA|TRBJ2-1|TRBV27
CASSPRTNRAKQFF
TGTGCCAGCAGTCCTCGGACTAATCGCGCGAAGCAGTTCTTC
>few|NA|TRBJ2-2|TRBV5-1
CASFDSDTGELFF
TGCGCCAGCTTCGACTCGGACACCGGGGAGCTGTTTTTT
>many|NA|TRBJ2-5|TRBV14
CASSHGTSQYF
TGTGCCAGCAGCCATGGGACAAGCCAGTACTTC
>many|NA|TRBJ2-3|TRBV7-3
CASSLSWGDTQYF
TGTGCCAGCAGCTTATCTTGGGGAGATACGCAGTATTTT
>once|NA|TRBJ2-7|TRBV2
CASSEAPGRIYEQYF
TGTGCCAGCAGTGAAGCGCCGGGACGGATCTACGAGCAGTACTTC
>NA|TRBD1|TRBJ2-3|TRBV7-2
CASSYRQGLYTQYF
TGTGCCAGCAGCTACCGACAGGGTCTATATACGCAGTATTTT
>few|TRBD1|TRBJ1-5|TRBV12-3/TRBV12-4
CASRYSDRGLRGPQHF
TGTGCCAGCAGGTACTCAGACAGGGGGCTCAGGGGGCCCCAGCATTTT
>few|NA|TRBJ2-2|TRBV2
CASLGLGTGELFF
TGTGCCAGCTTGGGGCTGGGCACCGGGGAGCTGTTTTTT
>NA|NA|TRBJ2-7|TRBV5-6
CASSPAPGTSYEQYF
TGTGCCAGCAGCCCCGCCCCAGGGACTTCCTACGAGCAGTACTTC
>few|TRBD1|TRBJ1-5|TRBV6-2/TRBV6-3
CASRRGTGRNQPQHF
TGTGCCAGCAGGAGGGGGACAGGGCGAAATCAGCCCCAGCATTTT
>NA|TRBD1|TRBJ2-5|TRBV7-8
CASSLRGTGRRETQYF
TGTGCCAGCAGCTTACGTGGGACAGGGCGGAGAGAGACCCAGTACTTC
>NA|NA|TRBJ1-2|TRBV20-1
CSAPWTGGYTF
TGCAGTGCCCCGTGGACTGGTGGCTACACCTTC
>many|TRBD2|TRBJ2-1|TRBV2
CASSDGGDEQFF
TGTGCCAGCAGTGATGGGGGGGATGAGCAGTTCTTC
>NA|NA|TRBJ1-5|TRBV5-5
CASSLWVGENQPQHF
TGTGCCAGCAGCTTGTGGGTAGGGGAAAATCAGCCCCAGCATTTT
>NA|TRBD1|TRBJ2-3|TRBV7-2
CASSYGTGARDTQYF
TGTGCCAGCAGCTACGGGACAGGGGCTAGGGATACGCAGTATTTT
>NA|TRBD1|TRBJ2-2|TRBV27
CASSFDRGNTGELFF
TGTGCCAGCAGTTTTGACAGGGGAAACACCGGGGAGCTGTTTTTT
>few|NA|TRBJ2-2|TRBV10-1
CASRLSEHTGELFF
TGCGCCAGCCGACTCAGCGAGCACACCGGGGAGCTGTTTTTT